Listed here is a single TCR beta chain. This clonotype was seen a handful of times. It lacks a known antigen. Base qualities are not provided; no much larger clone lies one nucleotide away. The sample is drawn from a study of T cells after yellow fever vaccination (dated by TCRdb to the late 2010s). As for the study more broadly: Libraries from fractions with low cell numbers were prepared with the SMART-Seq v4 Ultra Low Input RNA kit. To track T-cell clones before and after primary and booster YFV17D yellow fever vaccination, bulk TCR alpha and beta repertoires were sequenced longitudinally. Blood samples were taken at several timepoints before and after primary and secondary immunization, and bulk PBMC replicates and cell subsets were isolated. Two healthy male donors, one aged 18 to 30 and one aged 30 to 40 years, made up the cohort. Study-level results and caveats: The study included only a couple of donors, which limits how far the findings can be generalized. Compared with the primary T-cell response, the secondary T-cell response was faster but weaker, reaching its peak on day 5 rather than on day 15. Computational filtering was needed because FACS-sorted repertoires could contain abundant contaminating clonotypes from the bulk population. After the booster, most clones that had expanded after primary vaccination were detected again (over 95% of CD4 and around nine tenths of CD8), suggesting broad maintenance of memory. A small fraction of clonotypes appeared in both the CD4 and CD8 compartments, likely as a result of convergent recombination.

Deletion took 1 base off V and 7 bases off J, with a span of 6 bases between the germline ends. Including cysteine and phenylalanine, the CDR3 has 12 amino acids. The only DNA kept is the CDR3, 36 bases in frame from the first base. CDR1 and CDR2, looked up from the germline V gene, are SGHRS and YFSETQ. Read against the paper, the sample's treatment or condition label means: live attenuated yellow fever vaccine strain. PBMCs were isolated from peripheral blood using a standard Ficoll-Paque protocol. Dynabeads CD4 and CD8 positive selection kits were used to isolate CD4 and CD8 T-cell fractions. TriZol was used to extract RNA from bulk PBMCs, from CD4 and CD8 fractions, and from dextramer-positive and dextramer-negative fractions. The data were produced on an Illumina NovaSeq 6000. TCR cDNA was synthesized by 5'RACE template switching, through which a universal primer site and unique molecular identifiers were introduced. Priming of cDNA synthesis was performed from both the TCR alpha and TCR beta constant segments. Library amplification used two PCR steps, and the second PCR step added sample barcodes and sequencing adapters. Libraries were sequenced on Illumina HiSeq 2500 (2x100 bp) or NovaSeq (2x150 bp). The authors' analysis ran thus. Demultiplexing of reads and collapsing into UMI consensus sequences were performed with MIGEC, and V(D)J alignment was carried out with MiXCR. Using edgeR on replicate PBMC samples, clonotypes were called vaccine-responding if FDR was below 0.01 and the log2 fold change was above 5 up to day 15. CD4 or CD8 identity was assigned to each bulk clonotype according to whether the clonotype was present at higher abundance in the sequenced CD4 repertoire or the sequenced CD8 repertoire. The raw public reads went through TCRdb reprocessing: fastp at Q25, MiXCR clone calling, in-frame beta chains kept. Duplicate CDR3 protein sequences are folded into a single record with the most common DNA and genes. The V and J calls and clone size are TCRdb's, not the authors'. The sample table lists approximately 160,000 distinct CDR3 sequences, around 8.5% of them with a count of one. Of the sample, about 40% is held by the ten largest clones.

The material sequenced was CD8+ T cells sorted from PBMCs, taken 45 days after the yellow fever booster vaccination. The chain uses TRBV5-1 and TRBJ2-1; the D gene cannot be resolved reliably. This sequence was found in a man between 18 and 35 years old who received the YFV17D yellow fever vaccine. In nucleotides, the sequence is TGCGCCAGCAGCTTGAACGGTAATGAGCAGTTCTTC. It encodes CASSLNGNEQFF.